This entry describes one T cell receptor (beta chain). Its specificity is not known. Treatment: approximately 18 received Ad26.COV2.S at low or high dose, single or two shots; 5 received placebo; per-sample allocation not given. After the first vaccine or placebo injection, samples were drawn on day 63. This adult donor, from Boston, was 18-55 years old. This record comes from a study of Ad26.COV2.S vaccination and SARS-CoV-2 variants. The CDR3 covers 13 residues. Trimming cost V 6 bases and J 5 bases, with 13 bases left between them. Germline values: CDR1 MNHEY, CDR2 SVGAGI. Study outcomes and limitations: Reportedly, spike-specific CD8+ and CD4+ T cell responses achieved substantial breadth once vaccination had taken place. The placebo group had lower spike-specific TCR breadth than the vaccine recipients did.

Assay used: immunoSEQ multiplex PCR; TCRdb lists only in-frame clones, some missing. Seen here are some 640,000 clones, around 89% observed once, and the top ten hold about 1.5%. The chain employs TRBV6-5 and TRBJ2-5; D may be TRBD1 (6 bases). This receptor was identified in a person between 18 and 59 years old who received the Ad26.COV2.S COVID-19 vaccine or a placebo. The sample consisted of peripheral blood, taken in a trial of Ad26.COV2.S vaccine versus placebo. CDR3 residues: CASSSTGRETQYF. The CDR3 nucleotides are TGTGCCAGCAGCTCAACAGGGCGTGAGACCCAGTACTTC.